This TCR beta chain was retrieved from a study of control samples from healthy donors and cancer patients. Germline CDR1 is SGHRS and CDR2 is YFSETQ. The V segment lost 4 bases and the J segment 8 bases; nucleotides outside the gene matches: 8. The CDR3 has 14 amino acids. This table comes from immunoSEQ multiplex PCR, and its TCRdb copy is limited to in-frame clones, with some not included. The table shows about 200,000 clones, with 91% occurring only once. What was sequenced was blood. J is TRBJ1-4 and V is TRBV5-1, with 7 bases identical to TRBD1. The sequence was collected from a man younger than 40 in good health. CDR3 amino acids: CASSIEGAREKLFF. In DNA, the CDR3 is TGCGCCAGCAGCATAGAGGGGGCGAGAGAAAAACTGTTTTTT.